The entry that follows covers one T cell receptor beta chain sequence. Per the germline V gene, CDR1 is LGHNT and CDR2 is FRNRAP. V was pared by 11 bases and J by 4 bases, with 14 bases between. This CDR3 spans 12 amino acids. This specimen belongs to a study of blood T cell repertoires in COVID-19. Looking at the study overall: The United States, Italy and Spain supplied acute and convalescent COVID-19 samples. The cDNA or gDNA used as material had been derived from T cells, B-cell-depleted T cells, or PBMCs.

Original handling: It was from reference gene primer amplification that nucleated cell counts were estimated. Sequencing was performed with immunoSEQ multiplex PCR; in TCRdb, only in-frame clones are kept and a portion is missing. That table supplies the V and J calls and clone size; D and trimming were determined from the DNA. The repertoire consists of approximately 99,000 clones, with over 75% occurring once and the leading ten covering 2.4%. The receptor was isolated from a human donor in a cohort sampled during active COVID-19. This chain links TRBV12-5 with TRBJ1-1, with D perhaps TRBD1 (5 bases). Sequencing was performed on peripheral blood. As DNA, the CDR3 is TGTGCTGGATCCTCGGGGGGCACTGAAGCTTTCTTT. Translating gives CAGSSGGTEAFF. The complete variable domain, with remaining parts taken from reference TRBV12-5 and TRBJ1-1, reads DARVTQTPRHKVTEMGQEVTMRCQPILGHNTVFWYRQTMMQGLELLAYFRNRAPLDDSGMPKDRFSAEMPDATLATLKIQPSEPRDSAVYFCAGSSGGTEAFFGQGTRLTVV.